This T cell receptor beta chain is from a study of blood T cell repertoires in COVID-19 (dated by TCRdb to about 2020). About the investigation overall: The collaborator samples originated in the United States, Italy and Spain and spanned the acute and convalescent phases of COVID-19. The repertoires were made available in a free public database intended to serve as a resource for research on the immune response to SARS-CoV-2. Where available, HLA class I and class II types were obtained from metadata supplied by the sample provider rather than from assay-based typing. Samples came from the ongoing ImmuneRACE study (first 160 participants) plus 1,254 subjects from 6 global collaborators. The material from the prospective study consisted of cDNA or gDNA derived from T cells, B-cell-depleted T cells, or PBMCs. Deeply sampled blood TCRbeta repertoires from subjects exposed to, actively infected with, or recovered from COVID-19 were included in the dataset. The sample metadata nearly always contained a de-identified subject ID, COVID-19 status, age in years and sex.

For CDR1 and CDR2, the germline V gene lists SGDLS and YYNGEE. Inclusive of the bounding cysteine and phenylalanine, the CDR3 is 16 residues long. Only the CDR3 part of the read is kept: 48 bases, read in frame from the first base. Clipping removes 0 bases from V and 6 bases from J, with 11 as the unmatched junction base count. TCRbeta CDR3 regions were amplified from genomic DNA using the immunoSEQ Assay, a bias-controlled multiplex PCR. The authors processed their data as follows. The number of nucleated cells in each sample was estimated by amplification of reference gene primers within the assay. To quantify the absolute abundance of each unique TCRbeta CDR3 rearrangement, sequence reads were collapsed and filtered. Productive Simpson clonality was computed per sample as the square root of Simpson's diversity index over productive rearrangements. The table comes from immuneACCESS by way of TCRdb, which keeps in-frame sequences with V and J called. Part of the clones is missing from these tables; in studies checked, under half for an unresolved V gene and the rest for unknown reasons. V and J calls and clone size follow that table, whereas D and trimming were derived from the DNA. The sample includes around 270,000 clones, with approximately 81% observed a single time. 4.2% of the sample belongs to the ten largest clones.

Study-wide findings and limitations: How much clinical and demographic metadata was included differed by source and by participant, and the metadata was provided uncurated.

For this clone: It lacks a known antigen. No base-level quality is on record; no much larger clone is a single base apart.

Whole blood was collected in K2EDTA tubes by collaborating institutions according to the institutions' own protocols. Collaborator samples were shipped for TCRbeta analysis as frozen whole blood, isolated PBMCs, or DNA extracted from either sample type. Specimen: peripheral blood. The receptor was derived from a man aged 60 to 75 with acute or convalescent COVID-19. The V gene is TRBV9 and the J gene is TRBJ1-2; TRBD1 aligns with 7 central bases. The CDR3: CASSVAGRQGIDGYTF. The DNA is TGTGCCAGCAGCGTAGCTGGTAGACAGGGCATAGATGGCTACACCTTC.